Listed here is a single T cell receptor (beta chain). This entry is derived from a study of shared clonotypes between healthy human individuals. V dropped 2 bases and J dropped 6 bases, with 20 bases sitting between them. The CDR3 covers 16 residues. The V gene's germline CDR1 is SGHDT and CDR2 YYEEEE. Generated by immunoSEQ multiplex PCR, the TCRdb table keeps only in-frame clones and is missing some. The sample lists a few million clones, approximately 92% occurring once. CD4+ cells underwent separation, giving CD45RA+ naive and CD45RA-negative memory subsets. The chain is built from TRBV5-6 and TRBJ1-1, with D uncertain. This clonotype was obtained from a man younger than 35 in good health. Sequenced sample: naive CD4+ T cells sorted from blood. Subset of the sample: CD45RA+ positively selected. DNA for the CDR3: TGTGCCAGCAGCTTTTCTGCGGTCGGCCTACTTTCTGAAGCTTTCTTT. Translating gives CASSFSAVGLLSEAFF.